This TCR beta chain came from a study of OX40 agonist ivuxolimab in advanced cancers. General study points: Clonal expansion was seen in CD4+ and CD8+ blood T cells by week 6 at 0.1 to 3.0 mg/kg.

Turning to this clone: Its antigen is undetermined.

Produced via immunoSEQ multiplex PCR; TCRdb's table is partial and in-frame only. The sample yields around 20,000 clones, around 90% seen once. The CDR3 covers 14 residues. Trimming shortened V by 5 bases and J by 0 bases, and 10 bases separated the two germline ends. Germline V gene lookup returns CDR1 SEHNR and CDR2 FQNEAQ (reference sequence). The receptor's source is an adult with an advanced solid tumor such as melanoma, head and neck, liver or kidney cancer. Sample: CD4+ or CD8+ T cells sorted from blood, taken in a trial of the OX40 agonist ivuxolimab. The chain links TRBV7-9 to TRBJ1-1, with a tentative D call TRBD1 (6 bases). CDR3: CASSPRTVNTEAFF. The CDR3 coding sequence is TGTGCCAGCAGCCCACGGACAGTGAACACTGAAGCTTTCTTT. Supplemented by reference TRBV7-9 and TRBJ1-1, the full variable domain reads DTGVSQNPRHKITKRGQNVTFRCDPISEHNRLYWYRQTLGQGPEFLTYFQNEAQLEKSRLLSDRFSAERPKGSFSTLEIQRTEQGDSAMYLCASSPRTVNTEAFFGQGTRLTVV.